Sequencing of this T cell receptor beta chain was carried out in a study of shared clonotypes between healthy human individuals. Study details: Per-donor plates numbered three CD4 naive, three CD4 memory, two CD8 naive and one CD8 memory.

Deep level was the assay's run setting. Profiled with immunoSEQ multiplex PCR; TCRdb holds only in-frame clones, not every one. The sample holds approximately 2.1 million clones, approximately 95% seen once. The study's findings and limits: Relative to their counterparts shared across all four donors, non-shared clonotypes exhibited diminished generation probabilities.

CD45RA+ naive and CD45RA-negative memory subsets were separated from CD4+ cells. This clone was detected a few times. The antigen is undetermined. The same CDR3 also results from other DNA sequences found in this sample. CDR1 and CDR2 (germline): MNHEY, SVGAGI. The CDR3 sequence is 15 residues long. V shed 2 bases and J 0 bases; nucleotides not matched to a gene: 1. The chain carries TRBV6-5 and TRBJ2-1; 7 bases line up with TRBD2. This receptor was taken from a man younger than 35 in good health. Some clones in this sample may be carry-over from other donors' samples. The source material was naive CD4+ T cells from PBMCs. Subset described: CD45RA+ positively selected. The chain's CDR3 is CASSYGGSSYNEQFF. The DNA for the CDR3 is TGTGCCAGCAGTTACGGCGGGAGCTCCTACAATGAGCAGTTCTTC.